The 15 T cell receptor beta chains presented below share a single source sample, sequenced in a study of T cell repertoires in cytomegalovirus infection. These receptors' targets are unknown. Each CDR3 protein gets one entry after TCRdb re-called the reads with MiXCR. The data show approximately 310,000 distinct CDR3 sequences, with 20% to 25% seen just once and more than 10% held by the top ten. The sample was cultured PBMCs, taken from culture after CMV antigen stimulation. The source is a human donor in good health (CMV status not recorded). Some clones in this sample may be carry-over from other donors' samples.

In its sample, this clonotype was seen many times. The chain couples TRBV6-5 to TRBJ2-2; 11 bases are shared with TRBD2. This CDR3 region has 22 residues. The germline V gene encodes CDR1 MNHEY and CDR2 SVGAGI. V trimming: 5 bases; J trimming: 7 bases; junction bases outside the gene matches: 27. CDR3 DNA: TGTGCCAGCAGTACCCGACAGGGAGAATTATACAGAACTAGCGGGAGCGTCGGGGAGCTGTTTTTT. Its protein is CASSTRQGELYRTSGSVGELFF.

There are many counts of this clonotype. The chain combines TRBV28 with TRBJ1-5, with D perhaps matching TRBD1 (5 bases). With 4 bases removed from V and 0 bases from J, the gap between germline ends came to 10 bases. Germline CDR1 and CDR2: MDHEN and SYDVKM. The CDR3 is 15 residues long. CDR3 residues: CASSSDTHSNQPQHF. CDR3 coding DNA: TGTGCCAGCAGTTCGGACACCCATAGCAATCAGCCCCAGCATTTT.

In its sample, this clonotype was seen many times. The rearrangement links TRBV24-1 to TRBJ1-2, with 7 bases aligning to TRBD1. The CDR3 is 14 residues long. The V and J ends lost 6 bases and 2 bases, in that order; junction bases with no gene match: 5. Germline V gives CDR1 KGHDR, CDR2 SFDVKD. The CDR3 loop is CATSPGQTNYGYTF. CDR3 DNA sequence: TGTGCCACCAGTCCGGGACAGACGAACTATGGCTACACCTTC.

This clonotype turned up a few times. The CDR3 here is CASSQEEPYYNEQFF. In nucleotides, the CDR3 is TGTGCCAGCAGCCAAGAGGAACCCTATTACAATGAGCAGTTCTTC. V and J are TRBV3-1 and TRBJ2-1; D remains ambiguous. The CDR3 length is 15 residues. Germline V gene lookup returns CDR1 LGHDT and CDR2 YNNKEL (reference sequence). V lost 0 bases and J lost 4, with 10 bases in between.

This clonotype was seen a handful of times. V and J are TRBV20-1 and TRBJ2-3, with 12 bases lining up with TRBD2. Germline CDR1 and CDR2: DFQATT and SNEGSKA (reference sequence). This CDR3 has 14 residues. Losses at the gene ends were 3 bases for V and 5 bases for J; bases not matched to a gene: 3. The CDR3 sequence is CSASPTSGRDTQYF. The CDR3 region has the DNA TGCAGTGCTAGTCCGACTAGCGGGAGAGATACGCAGTATTTT.

This clonotype was seen a few times. The chain joins TRBV20-1 to TRBJ1-1; D gene unclear. CDR1 is DFQATT and CDR2 is SNEGSKA in the germline V gene (reference sequence). This CDR3 comprises 11 residues. Trimming shortened V by 3 bases and J by 7 bases, and 9 bases separated the two germline ends. Here the CDR3 reads CSASPESEAFF. The CDR3 DNA follows: TGCAGTGCTAGTCCCGAGAGTGAAGCTTTCTTT.

This chain connects TRBV5-1 to TRBJ2-3; weak D call: TRBD1 (6 bases). Germline V gene data show CDR1 as SGHRS and CDR2 as YFSETQ. V lost 0 bases and J lost 2, with 13 bases in between. The CDR3 is made up of 16 amino acids. The CDR3 DNA follows: TGCGCCAGCAGCTTGGAAGGCCAGGGGATCACAGATACGCAGTATTTT. Translating gives CASSLEGQGITDTQYF.

This clonotype was recorded at least ten times. V and J are TRBV6-1 and TRBJ2-5; 9 bases align to TRBD1. Germline trimming cut 6 bases from V and 2 bases from J; bases unmatched to any gene: 10. The germline V gene encodes CDR1 MNHNS and CDR2 SASEGT. The CDR3 is 16 residues long. The CDR3 DNA follows: TGTGCCAGCAGAGATCCGGGACAGGGAAAACAAGAGACCCAGTACTTC. Translation: CASRDPGQGKQETQYF.

There are a few counts of this clonotype. The V and J genes are TRBV6-2 or TRBV6-3 and TRBJ1-2, with a tentative D call TRBD1 (6 bases). The CDR3 totals 15 residues. V was cut by 0 bases and J by 6 bases, with 14 bases left in between. Per germline, CDR1 MNHEY and CDR2 SVGEGT. The CDR3 is CASSYSRTAPNGYTF. The DNA of the CDR3 is TGTGCCAGCAGTTACTCGAGGACAGCTCCCAATGGCTACACCTTC.

The V gene is TRBV6-2 or TRBV6-3, the J gene TRBJ2-7; 11 positions match TRBD1. The length of the CDR3 is 15 residues. CDR1 is MNHEY and CDR2 is SVGEGT in the germline V gene. With 3 bases clipped from V and 1 base from J, the junction kept 2 bases outside the gene matches. Here the CDR3 DNA reads TGTGCCAGCAGTTATGGACAGGGGGCATCCTACGAGCAGTACGTC. It codes for CASSYGQGASYEQYV.

In this sample, this clonotype turned up a few times. This chain joins TRBV12-3 or TRBV12-4 and TRBJ2-4, with a possible D match to TRBD2 (6 bases). The CDR3 extends over 13 amino acids. V shed 6 bases and J shed 8 bases, with 14 bases lying between them. DNA for the CDR3: TGTGCCAGCAGCGAGGGACTCCCCTACATTCAGTACTTC. Translating it yields CASSEGLPYIQYF.

This clonotype showed up just a few times. The chain joins TRBV12-3 or TRBV12-4 to TRBJ2-1, with 7 bases lining up with TRBD2. J lost 2 bases, V lost 3 bases, and 4 bases had no gene match. The CDR3 sequence is 15 residues long. The CDR3 protein is CASSFSGITYNEQFF. The CDR3 DNA follows: TGTGCCAGCAGTTTCAGCGGGATTACCTACAATGAGCAGTTCTTC.

This clonotype showed up many times. V and J are TRBV7-2 and TRBJ2-1, with 7 bases identical to TRBD1. The ends lost 5 bases at V and 4 bases at J; junction bases unmatched: 8. This CDR3 region has 15 residues. Germline assignment: CDR1 SGHTA and CDR2 FQGNSA. The CDR3 region has the DNA TGTGCCAGCAGCCCCCAGGGGGACAGATACAATGAGCAGTTCTTC. It translates to CASSPQGDRYNEQFF.

In DNA form, the CDR3 reads TGTGCCAGCAGGCGAACAGGAGCTCAGGGCACAGATACGCAGTATTTT. Its protein product is CASRRTGAQGTDTQYF. The chain combines TRBV6-2 or TRBV6-3 with TRBJ2-3; a possible D gene is TRBD1 (5 bases). CDR1 and CDR2 (germline): MNHEY, SVGEGT. This CDR3 contains 16 residues. Trimming cost V 6 bases and J 1 base, with 17 bases left between them.

This sequence joins TRBV19 and TRBJ1-2; D is undetermined. V was trimmed by 7 bases and J by 2 bases, leaving 17 bases between them. From germline, CDR1 is LNHDA and CDR2 SQIVND (reference sequence). This CDR3 spans 15 amino acids. The CDR3 reads CASNPSGRLNYGYTF. The CDR3 DNA follows: TGTGCCAGTAACCCCTCGGGGAGGTTAAACTATGGCTACACCTTC.